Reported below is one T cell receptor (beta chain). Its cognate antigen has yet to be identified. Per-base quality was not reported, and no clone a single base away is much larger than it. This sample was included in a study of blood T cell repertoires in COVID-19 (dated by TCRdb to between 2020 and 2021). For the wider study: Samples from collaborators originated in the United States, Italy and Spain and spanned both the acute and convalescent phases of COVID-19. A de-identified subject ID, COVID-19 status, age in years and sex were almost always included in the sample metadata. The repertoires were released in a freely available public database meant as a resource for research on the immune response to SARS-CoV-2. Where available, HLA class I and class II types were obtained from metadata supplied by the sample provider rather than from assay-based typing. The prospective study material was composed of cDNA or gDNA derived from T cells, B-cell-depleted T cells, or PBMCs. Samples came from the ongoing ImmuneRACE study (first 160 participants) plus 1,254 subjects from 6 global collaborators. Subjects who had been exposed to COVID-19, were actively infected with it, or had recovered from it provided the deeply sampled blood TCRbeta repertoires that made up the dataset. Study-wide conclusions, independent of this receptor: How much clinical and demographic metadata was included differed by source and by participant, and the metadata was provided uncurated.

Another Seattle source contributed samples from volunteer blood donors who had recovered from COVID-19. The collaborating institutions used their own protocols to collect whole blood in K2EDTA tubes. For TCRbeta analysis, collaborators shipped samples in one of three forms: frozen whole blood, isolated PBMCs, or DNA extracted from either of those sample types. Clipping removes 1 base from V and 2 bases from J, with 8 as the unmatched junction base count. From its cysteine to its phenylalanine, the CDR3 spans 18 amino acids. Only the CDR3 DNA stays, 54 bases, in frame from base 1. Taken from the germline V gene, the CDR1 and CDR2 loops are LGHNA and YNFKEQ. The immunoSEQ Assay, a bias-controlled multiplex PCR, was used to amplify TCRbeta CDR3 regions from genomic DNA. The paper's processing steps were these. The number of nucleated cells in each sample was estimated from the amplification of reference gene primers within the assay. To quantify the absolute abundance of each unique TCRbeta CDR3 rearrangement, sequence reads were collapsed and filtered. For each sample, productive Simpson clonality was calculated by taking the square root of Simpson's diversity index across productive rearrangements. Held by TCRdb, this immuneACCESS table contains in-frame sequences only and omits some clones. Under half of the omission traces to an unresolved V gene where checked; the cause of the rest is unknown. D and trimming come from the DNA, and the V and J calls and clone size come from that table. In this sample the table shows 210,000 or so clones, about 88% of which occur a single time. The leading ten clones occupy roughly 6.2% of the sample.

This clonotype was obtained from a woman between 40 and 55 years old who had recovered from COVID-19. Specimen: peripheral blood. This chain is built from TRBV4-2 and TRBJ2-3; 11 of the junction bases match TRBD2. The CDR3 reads CASSQVASGRPNTDTQYF. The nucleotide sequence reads TGTGCCAGCAGCCAAGTGGCTAGCGGGAGGCCTAACACAGATACGCAGTATTTT.